This TCR beta chain was sequenced for a study of cytomegalovirus exposure and HLA in healthy donors. Researchers ran the PCR with 60 Vbeta and 13 Jbeta primers. The protocol was immunoSEQ multiplex PCR, while the TCRdb copy is restricted to in-frame clones and leaves out a portion. In the table there are over 80,000 clones, roughly 80% of which are singletons. Germline lookup yields CDR1 LGHNA and CDR2 YNFKEQ. CDR3 length: 16 amino acids. The V and J genes are TRBV4-2 and TRBJ2-5; 7 nucleotides align to TRBD2. The assigned J gene may be wrong: the sequence end matches TRBJ2-7 better. This receptor was identified in a man between 60 and 75 years old in good health and CMV-seropositive. The sequencing sample was made of PBMCs. CDR3 amino acids: CASSQEVALAAYEQYF. CDR3 bases: TGTGCCAGCAGCCAAGAAGTAGCCCTAGCGGCCTACGAGCAGTACTTC.